The 3 T cell receptor beta chains presented below share a single source sample, sequenced in a study of response to subunit inactivated influenza vaccine. TCRdb ran MiXCR on the RT-PCR reads and lists one entry per CDR3 protein. This sample has some 500,000 distinct CDR3 sequences, with approximately 15% found just once. The sample here was CD4+ T cells sorted from PBMCs, taken less than 30 months after vaccination. The receptors were sampled from a man between 50 and 69 years old who received an inactivated influenza vaccine.

The gene calls are TRBV6-1 and TRBJ2-3; 11 bases fit TRBD2. Germline lookup yields CDR1 MNHNS and CDR2 SASEGT. This CDR3 is built from 15 residues. J was trimmed by 7 bases and V by 6 bases; bases with no gene match: 9. In nucleotides, the CDR3 is TGTGCCAGCAGAACACTAGCGGGGGATCCAAATACGCAGTATTTT. It is translated as CASRTLAGDPNTQYF.

This clonotype was seen only a few times. V is TRBV12-3 or TRBV12-4 and J is TRBJ2-1; possibly TRBD2 for D (6 bases). CDR3 length equals 15 residues. Trimming took off 3 bases at V and 2 bases at J, with 11 bases between the two ends. The CDR3 nucleotides are TGTGCCAGCAGTTTGGCGGGGCCCACCTACAATGAGCAGTTCTTC. It specifies CASSLAGPTYNEQFF.

This clonotype was detected a few times. V is TRBV6-2 or TRBV6-3 and J is TRBJ2-7, with D tentatively TRBD2 (5 bases). Trimming removed 4 bases at V and 4 bases at J, with 11 bases between. The CDR3 contains 13 residues. Germline-derived CDR1 and CDR2 are MNHEY and SVGEGT. The CDR3 is CASSFQLVYEQYF. The CDR3 nucleotides read TGTGCCAGCAGTTTCCAACTAGTTTACGAGCAGTACTTC.